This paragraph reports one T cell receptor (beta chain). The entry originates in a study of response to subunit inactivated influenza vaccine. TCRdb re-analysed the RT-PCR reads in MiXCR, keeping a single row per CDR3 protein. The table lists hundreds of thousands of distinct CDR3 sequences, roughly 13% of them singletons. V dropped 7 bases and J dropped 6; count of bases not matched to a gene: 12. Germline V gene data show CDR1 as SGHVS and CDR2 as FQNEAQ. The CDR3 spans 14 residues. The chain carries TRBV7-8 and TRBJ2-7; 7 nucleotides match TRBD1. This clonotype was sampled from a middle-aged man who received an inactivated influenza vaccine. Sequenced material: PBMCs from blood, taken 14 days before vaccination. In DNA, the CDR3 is TGTGCCAGCACCCAGACAGGGTTAGCAAGCGAGCAGTACTTC. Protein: CASTQTGLASEQYF.